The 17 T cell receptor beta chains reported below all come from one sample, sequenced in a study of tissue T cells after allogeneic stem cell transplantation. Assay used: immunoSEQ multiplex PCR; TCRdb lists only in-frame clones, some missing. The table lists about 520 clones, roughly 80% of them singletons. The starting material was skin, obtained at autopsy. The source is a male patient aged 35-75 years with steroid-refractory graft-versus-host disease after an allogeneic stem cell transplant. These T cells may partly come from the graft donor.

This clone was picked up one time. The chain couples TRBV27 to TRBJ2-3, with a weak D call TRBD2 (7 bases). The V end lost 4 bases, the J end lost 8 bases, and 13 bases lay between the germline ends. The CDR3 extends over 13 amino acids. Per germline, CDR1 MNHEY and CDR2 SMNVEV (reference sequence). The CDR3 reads CASSYRERGTQYF. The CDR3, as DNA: TGTGCCAGCAGTTACAGGGAGCGGGGTACGCAGTATTTT.

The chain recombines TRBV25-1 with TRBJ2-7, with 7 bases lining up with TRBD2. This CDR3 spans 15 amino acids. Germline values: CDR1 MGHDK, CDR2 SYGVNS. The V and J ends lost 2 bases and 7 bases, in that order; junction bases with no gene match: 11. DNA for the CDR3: TGTGCCAGCAGTGAACCCGCTAGCGGCGGGCAAGAGCAGTACTTC. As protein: CASSEPASGGQEQYF.

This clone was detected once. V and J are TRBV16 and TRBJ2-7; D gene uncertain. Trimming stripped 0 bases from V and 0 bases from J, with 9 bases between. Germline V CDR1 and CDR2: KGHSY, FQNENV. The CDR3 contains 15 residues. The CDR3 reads CASSQSPGSSYEQYF. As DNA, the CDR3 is TGTGCCAGCAGCCAATCGCCGGGCAGCTCCTACGAGCAGTACTTC.

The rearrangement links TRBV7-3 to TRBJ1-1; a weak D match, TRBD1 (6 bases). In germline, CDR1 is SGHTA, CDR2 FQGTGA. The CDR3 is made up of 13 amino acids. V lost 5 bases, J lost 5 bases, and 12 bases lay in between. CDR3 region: CASSRQVSTEAFF. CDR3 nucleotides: TGTGCCAGCAGCCGACAGGTTTCTACTGAAGCTTTCTTT.

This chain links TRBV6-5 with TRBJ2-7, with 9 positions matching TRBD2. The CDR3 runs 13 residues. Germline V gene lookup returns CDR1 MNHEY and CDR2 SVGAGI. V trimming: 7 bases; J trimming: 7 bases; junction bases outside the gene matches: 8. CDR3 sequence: CASTDSGGREQYF. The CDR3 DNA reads TGTGCCAGCACCGATAGCGGGGGAAGGGAGCAGTACTTC.

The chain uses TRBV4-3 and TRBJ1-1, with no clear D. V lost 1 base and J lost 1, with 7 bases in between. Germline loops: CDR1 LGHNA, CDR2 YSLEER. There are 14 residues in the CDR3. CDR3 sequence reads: CASSQGTPNTEAFF. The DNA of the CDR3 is TGCGCCAGCAGCCAAGGGACTCCGAACACTGAAGCTTTCTTT.

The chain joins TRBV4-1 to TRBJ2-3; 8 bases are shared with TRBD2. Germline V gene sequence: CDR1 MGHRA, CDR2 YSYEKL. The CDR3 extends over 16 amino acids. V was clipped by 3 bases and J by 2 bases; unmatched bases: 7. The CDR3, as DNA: TGCGCCAGCAGCCATCGGGAGGGGGGGACCACAGATACGCAGTATTTT. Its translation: CASSHREGGTTDTQYF.

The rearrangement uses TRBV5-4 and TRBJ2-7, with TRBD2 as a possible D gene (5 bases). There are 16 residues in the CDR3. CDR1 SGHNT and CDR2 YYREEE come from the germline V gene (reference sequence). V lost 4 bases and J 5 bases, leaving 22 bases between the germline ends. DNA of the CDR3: TGTGCCAGCAGCCACTACTCTCTGGACTCTACCCACGAGCAGTACTTC. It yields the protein CASSHYSLDSTHEQYF.

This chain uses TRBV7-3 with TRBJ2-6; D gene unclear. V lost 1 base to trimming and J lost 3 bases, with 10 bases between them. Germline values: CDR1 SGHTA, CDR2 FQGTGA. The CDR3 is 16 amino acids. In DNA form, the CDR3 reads TGTGCCAGCAGCTTAAATTATGGGGTTGGGGCCAACGTCCTGACTTTC. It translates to CASSLNYGVGANVLTF.

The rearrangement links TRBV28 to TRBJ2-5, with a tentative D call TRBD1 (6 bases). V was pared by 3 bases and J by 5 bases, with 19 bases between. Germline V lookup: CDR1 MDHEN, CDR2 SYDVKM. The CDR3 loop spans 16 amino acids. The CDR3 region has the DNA TGTGCCAGCAGTTTTTCAGGGGTAGGGATCGTTGAGACCCAGTACTTC. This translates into CASSFSGVGIVETQYF.

The CDR3 loop is CASSPPPRRTGVGSSTEAFF. CDR3 bases: TGTGCCAGCAGCCCACCCCCCCGGAGGACAGGGGTTGGGAGTAGCACTGAAGCTTTCTTT. V is TRBV9 and J is TRBJ1-1; TRBD1 agrees at 9 bases. Trimming removed 4 bases from V and 4 bases from J; junction bases left unmatched: 23. The CDR3 is 20 residues long. Germline CDR1 is SGDLS and CDR2 is YYNGEE.

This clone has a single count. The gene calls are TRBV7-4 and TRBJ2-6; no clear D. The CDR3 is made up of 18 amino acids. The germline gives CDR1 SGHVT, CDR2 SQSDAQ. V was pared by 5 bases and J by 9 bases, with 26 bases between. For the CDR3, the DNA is TGTGCCAGCAGCCTGTTGGATCAGCTCACAAAGTCGGGCAACGTCCTGACTTTC. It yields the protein CASSLLDQLTKSGNVLTF.

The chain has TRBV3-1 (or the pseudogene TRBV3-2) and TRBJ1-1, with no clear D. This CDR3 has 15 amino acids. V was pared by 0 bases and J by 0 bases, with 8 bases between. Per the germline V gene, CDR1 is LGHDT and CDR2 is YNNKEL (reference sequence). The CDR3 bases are TGTGCCAGCAGCCAAGATTTGAAGATGAACACTGAAGCTTTCTTT. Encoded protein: CASSQDLKMNTEAFF.

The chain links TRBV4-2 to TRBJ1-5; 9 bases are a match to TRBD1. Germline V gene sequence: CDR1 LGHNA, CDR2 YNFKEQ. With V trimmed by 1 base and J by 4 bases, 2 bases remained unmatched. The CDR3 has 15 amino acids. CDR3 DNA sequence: TGTGCCAGCAGCCAAGGGGACAGGGATAATCAGCCCCAGCATTTT. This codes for CASSQGDRDNQPQHF.

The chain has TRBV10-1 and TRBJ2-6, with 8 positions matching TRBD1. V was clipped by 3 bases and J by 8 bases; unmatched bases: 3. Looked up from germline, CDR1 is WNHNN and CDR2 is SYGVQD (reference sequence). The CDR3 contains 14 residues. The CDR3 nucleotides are TGCGCCAGCAGTGAAGGACAGGGCTCCAACGTCCTGACTTTC. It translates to CASSEGQGSNVLTF.

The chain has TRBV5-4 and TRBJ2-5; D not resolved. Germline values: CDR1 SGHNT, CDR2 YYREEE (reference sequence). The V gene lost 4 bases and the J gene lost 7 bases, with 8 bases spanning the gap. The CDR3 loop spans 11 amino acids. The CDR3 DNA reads TGTGCCAGCAGCGTTGGATGGACCCAGTACTTC. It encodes CASSVGWTQYF. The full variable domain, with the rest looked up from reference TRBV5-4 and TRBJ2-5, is ETGVTQSPTHLIKTRGQQVTLRCSSQSGHNTVSWYQQALGQGPQFIFQYYREEENGRGNFPPRFSGLQFPNYSSELNVNALELDDSALYLCASSVGWTQYFGPGTRLLVL.

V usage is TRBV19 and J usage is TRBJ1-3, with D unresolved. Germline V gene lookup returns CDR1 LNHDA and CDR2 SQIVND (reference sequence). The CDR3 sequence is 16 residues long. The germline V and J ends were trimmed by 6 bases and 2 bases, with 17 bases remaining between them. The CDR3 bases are TGTGCCAGTAGCCAAGCCAAAAATGACGCTGGAAACACCATATATTTT. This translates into CASSQAKNDAGNTIYF. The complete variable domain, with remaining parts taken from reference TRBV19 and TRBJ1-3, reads DGGITQSPKYLFRKEGQNVTLSCEQNLNHDAMYWYRQDPGQGLRLIYYSQIVNDFQKGDIAEGYSVSREKKESFPLTVTSAQKNPTAFYLCASSQAKNDAGNTIYFGEGSWLTVV.